This T cell receptor (beta chain) is drawn from a study of T cell responses to AZD1222 COVID-19 vaccine. General observations from the study: Baseline serology detected seropositivity in only a handful of AZD1222 recipients. Donors skewed white British and female; clonal diversity was possibly underestimated. Nearly half of spike-specific TCRs reportedly target variant regions that are unmutated in the B.1.351 and B.1.1.7 variants.

Concerning this clone itself: Its antigen remains unidentified.

Trimming pared 2 bases from V and 5 bases from J, leaving 12 bases between. The length of the CDR3 is 14 residues. CDR1 is SGHTA and CDR2 is FQGNSA in the germline V gene. Assay used: immunoSEQ multiplex PCR; TCRdb lists only in-frame clones, some missing. The sample gives under 300,000 clones, more than 80% of which show up once; approximately 0.52% is in the top ten. The source is an adult in good health. This rearrangement joins TRBV7-2 to TRBJ2-5, with a possible D match to TRBD2 (6 bases). Sample: peripheral blood, taken on day 0 of AZD1222 vaccination. CDR3 sequence reads: CASSLLGGRETQYF. The CDR3 nucleotides read TGTGCCAGCAGCTTATTAGGTGGGAGGGAGACCCAGTACTTC.